Ten or more counts support the clone carrying this T cell receptor (beta chain). This entry is derived from a study of spatial heterogeneity in lung cancer. Study background: Mean representation of each unique TCR and UMI combination in the raw reads exceeded 9.5 occurrences.

Specified time point: sample taken at primary tumor resection. Unsorted whole RNA of tumor, nontumor lung or frozen PBMC was sequenced. The donors comprised approximately 72 untreated early-stage non-small cell lung cancer patients. A unique molecular identifier was carried by every single TCR cDNA molecule. TCRdb re-analysed the 5' RACE reads in MiXCR, keeping a single row per CDR3 protein. Here the sample spans roughly 23,000 distinct CDR3 sequences, approximately 4.7% being singletons. Trimming took off 0 bases at V and 1 base at J, with 0 bases between the two ends. Per germline, CDR1 SGHVS and CDR2 FNYEAQ. The CDR3 length is 12 residues.

This specimen was PBMCs, taken at surgery. This receptor was identified in a male donor with early-stage non-small cell lung cancer. The gene calls are TRBV7-6 and TRBJ2-5, with no clear D. CDR3 loop: CASSLAQETQYF. The CDR3 nucleotides are TGTGCCAGCAGCTTAGCCCAAGAGACCCAGTACTTC.